Presented here are 10 T cell receptor beta chains from one specimen sequenced in a study of OX40 agonist ivuxolimab in advanced cancers. The method was the immunoSEQ multiplex PCR assay. The clones in this table, taken by TCRdb from immuneACCESS, are in-frame only. Not every clone is retained; where verified, under half of the shortfall comes from an unresolved V gene, and the cause of the rest is unknown. Across this sample there are over 45,000 clones, with 82% seen only once. Together, the top ten hold almost 1.5% of the sample. Sample: CD4+ or CD8+ T cells sorted from blood, taken in a trial of the OX40 agonist ivuxolimab. The receptors were sampled from an adult with an advanced solid tumor such as melanoma, head and neck, liver or kidney cancer.

This chain joins TRBV6-1 and TRBJ1-4; D perhaps matches TRBD1 (5 bases). Trimming took off 5 bases at V and 2 bases at J, with 9 bases between the two ends. From germline, CDR1 is MNHNS and CDR2 SASEGT. The CDR3 is made up of 14 amino acids. The CDR3 reads CASSFRATNEKLFF. CDR3 sequence (DNA): TGTGCCAGCAGTTTCAGGGCGACTAATGAAAAACTGTTTTTT.

This chain connects TRBV7-8 to TRBJ1-2; D gene ambiguous. CDR1 is SGHVS and CDR2 is FQNEAQ in the germline V gene. Deletions cut 5 bases from V and 7 bases from J, with 14 bases between. CDR3 length: 13 amino acids. Written as DNA, the CDR3 is TGTGCCAGCAGCCCGCGCCGCGACCGTGGCTACACCTTC. It codes for CASSPRRDRGYTF.

This chain joins TRBV27 and TRBJ2-7; possibly TRBD1 for D (6 bases). The V end was cut by 3 bases, the J end by 5 bases, with 14 bases between. The CDR3 spans 14 residues. CDR1 is MNHEY, CDR2 SMNVEV, per germline (reference sequence). CDR3 nucleotides: TGTGCCAGCAGTTTGAGGGGGATCGGGGACGAGCAGTACTTC. As protein: CASSLRGIGDEQYF.

V gene TRBV5-1 combines with J gene TRBJ2-1; TRBD2 matches 12 bases. The CDR3 contains 16 residues. The V gene's germline CDR1 is SGHRS and CDR2 YFSETQ. V was clipped by 0 bases and J by 6 bases; unmatched bases: 4. As DNA, the CDR3 is TGCGCCAGCAGCTTGGGGCTAGCGGGGGGGCTCAATGAGCAGTTCTTC. This gives the protein CASSLGLAGGLNEQFF. The full variable domain, its missing parts supplied by reference TRBV5-1 and TRBJ2-1, is KAGVTQTPRYLIKTRGQQVTLSCSPISGHRSVSWYQQTPGQGLQFLFEYFSETQRNKGNFPGRFSGRQFSNSRSEMNVSTLELGDSALYLCASSLGLAGGLNEQFFGPGTRLTVL.

The rearrangement joins TRBV6-5 to TRBJ1-5; 10 bases match TRBD1. CDR3 length equals 14 residues. With 6 bases clipped from V and 4 bases from J, the junction kept 3 bases outside the gene matches. Germline CDR1 and CDR2: MNHEY and SVGAGI. CDR3 DNA sequence: TGTGCCAGCAGGCCGGACAGGGGGAATCAGCCCCAGCATTTT. It translates to CASRPDRGNQPQHF.

V and J are TRBV7-8 and TRBJ2-5, with D perhaps assigned TRBD1 or TRBD2 (7 bases each). V lost 5 bases and J 5 bases, leaving 15 bases between the germline ends. The CDR3 contains 14 residues. Looked up from germline, CDR1 is SGHVS and CDR2 is FQNEAQ. Here the CDR3 reads CASSQGGRLETQYF. CDR3 DNA: TGTGCCAGCAGCCAGGGGGGGAGGCTGGAGACCCAGTACTTC. Full variable domain (remainder filled in from reference TRBV7-8 and TRBJ2-5): GAGVSQSPRYKVAKRGQDVALRCDPISGHVSLFWYQQALGQGPEFLTYFQNEAQLDKSGLPSDRFFAERPEGSVSTLKIQRTQQEDSAVYLCASSQGGRLETQYFGPGTRLLVL.

This sequence joins TRBV12-5 and TRBJ2-7; 7 bases map to TRBD1. The CDR3 is made up of 17 amino acids. Germline V CDR1 and CDR2: LGHNT, FRNRAP. Trimming at V came to 4 bases and at J to 0 bases, leaving 12 bases not matched to a gene. The CDR3 region has the DNA TGTGCTAGTGGTTCCCCAACAGGGGAGATAAGCTCCTACGAGCAGTACTTC. Its translation is CASGSPTGEISSYEQYF. The whole variable domain, remainder taken from reference TRBV12-5 and TRBJ2-7, is DARVTQTPRHKVTEMGQEVTMRCQPILGHNTVFWYRQTMMQGLELLAYFRNRAPLDDSGMPKDRFSAEMPDATLATLKIQPSEPRDSAVYFCASGSPTGEISSYEQYFGPGTRLTVT.

This sequence joins TRBV11-3 and TRBJ2-7; 14 nucleotides line up with TRBD2. The V gene end was trimmed by 4 bases and the J gene end by 2 bases; junction bases not matched to a gene: 7. Germline V gene data show CDR1 as SGHNT and CDR2 as YENEEA. CDR3 length: 17 amino acids. The CDR3 bases are TGTGCCAGCAGCTACCTCGGGACTAGCGGGGGCCCCTACGAGCAGTACTTC. This gives the protein CASSYLGTSGGPYEQYF.

This clone showed up just a few times. The rearrangement joins TRBV28 to TRBJ1-2, with TRBD1 matching over 7 bases. CDR3 size: 16 residues. CDR1 and CDR2 (germline): MDHEN, SYDVKM. Germline trimming cut 3 bases from V and 2 bases from J; bases unmatched to any gene: 9. The CDR3 is CASSFRGQIINYGYTF. Here the CDR3 DNA reads TGTGCCAGCAGTTTTAGGGGGCAGATTATAAACTATGGCTACACCTTC.

The chain recombines TRBV6-1 with TRBJ2-7; weak D call: TRBD2 (6 bases). Germline loops: CDR1 MNHNS, CDR2 SASEGT. The CDR3 is made up of 15 amino acids. V shed 2 bases and J shed 3 bases, with 14 bases lying between them. CDR3 amino acids: CASSEMEGPYYEQYF. In DNA, the CDR3 is TGTGCCAGCAGTGAAATGGAGGGTCCCTACTACGAGCAGTACTTC.